In its sample, the clone carrying this T cell receptor beta chain was seen a few times. The CDR3 runs 15 residues. CDR1 and CDR2 from the germline V gene are MNHEY and SVGAGI. V lost 2 bases and J lost 4, with 13 bases in between. The data derive from a study of T cells after yellow fever vaccination. Study overall: Low-cell-number fractions were prepared with SMART-Seq v4 Ultra Low Input.

TCR cDNA, made by 5'RACE template switching, carried an added universal primer site and UMIs. TCRdb re-called the 5' RACE reads through MiXCR, storing one row per CDR3 protein. The sample comprises about 350,000 distinct CDR3 sequences, under 15% of which are singletons, and 2.5% to 4% rests with the top ten. The sequence derives from a man aged 18 to 30 who received the YFV17D yellow fever vaccine. The chain couples TRBV6-5 to TRBJ2-3; D gene unclear. Sample: CD4+ T cells sorted from PBMCs, taken 15 days after the yellow fever booster vaccination. The CDR3 protein is CASSYGANGADTQYF. CDR3 bases: TGTGCCAGCAGTTACGGAGCGAATGGGGCAGATACGCAGTATTTT.